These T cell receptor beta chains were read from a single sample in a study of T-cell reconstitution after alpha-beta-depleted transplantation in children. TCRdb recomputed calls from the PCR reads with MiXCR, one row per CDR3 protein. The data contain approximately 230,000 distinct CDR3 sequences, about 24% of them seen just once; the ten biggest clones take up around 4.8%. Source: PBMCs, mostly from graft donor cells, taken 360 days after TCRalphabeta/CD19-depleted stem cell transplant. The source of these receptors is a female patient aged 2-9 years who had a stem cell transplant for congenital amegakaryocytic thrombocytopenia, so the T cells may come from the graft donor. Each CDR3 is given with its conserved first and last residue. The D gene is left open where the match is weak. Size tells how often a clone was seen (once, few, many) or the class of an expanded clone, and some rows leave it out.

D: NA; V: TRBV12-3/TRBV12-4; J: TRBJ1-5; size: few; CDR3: CASSSNWVFGNQPQHF; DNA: TGTGCCAGCAGCTCCAACTGGGTTTTTGGCAATCAGCCCCAGCATTTT
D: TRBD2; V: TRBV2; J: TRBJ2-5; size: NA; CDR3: CASRDLLAGGTTQYF; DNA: TGTGCCAGCAGAGACTTACTAGCGGGGGGGACGACCCAGTACTTC
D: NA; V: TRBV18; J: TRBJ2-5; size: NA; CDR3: CASSRTVRETQYF; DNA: TGTGCCAGCTCACGGACAGTCCGGGAGACCCAGTACTTC
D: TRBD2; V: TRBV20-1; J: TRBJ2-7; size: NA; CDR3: CSASSPGGLYEQYF; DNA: TGCAGTGCTAGTTCTCCCGGGGGACTATACGAGCAGTACTTC
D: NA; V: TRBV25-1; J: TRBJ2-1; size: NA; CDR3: CASSVRDEQFF; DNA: TGTGCCAGCAGTGTTCGGGATGAGCAGTTCTTC
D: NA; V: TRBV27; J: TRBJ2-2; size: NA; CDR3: CASSLRSTTTGELFF; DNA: TGTGCCAGCAGTTTACGCTCGACAACTACCGGGGAGCTGTTTTTT
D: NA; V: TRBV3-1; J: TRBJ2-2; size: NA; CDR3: CASSPFLEGAGELFF; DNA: TGTGCCAGCAGCCCTTTCTTAGAGGGCGCCGGGGAGCTGTTTTTT
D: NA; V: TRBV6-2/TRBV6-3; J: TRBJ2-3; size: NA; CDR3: CASSYHQTAAGPLDTQYF; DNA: TGTGCCAGCAGTTACCACCAAACAGCCGCCGGTCCATTAGATACGCAGTATTTT
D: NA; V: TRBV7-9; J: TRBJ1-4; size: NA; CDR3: CASSLMTVNEKLFF; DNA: TGTGCCAGCAGCTTAATGACAGTTAATGAAAAACTGTTTTTT
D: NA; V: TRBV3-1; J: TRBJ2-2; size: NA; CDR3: CASGPVVIANTGELFF; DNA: TGTGCCAGCGGCCCCGTGGTGATAGCGAACACCGGGGAGCTGTTTTTT
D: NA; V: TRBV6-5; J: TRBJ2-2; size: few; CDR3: CASSIPTGELFF; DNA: TGTGCCAGCAGTATCCCGACGGGGGAGCTGTTTTTT
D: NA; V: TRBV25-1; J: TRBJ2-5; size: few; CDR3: CASSELPSAQQETQYF; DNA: TGTGCCAGCAGTGAATTGCCCTCGGCGCAACAAGAGACCCAGTACTTC
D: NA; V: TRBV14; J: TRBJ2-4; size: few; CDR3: CASSPDITKNIQYF; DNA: TGTGCCAGCAGCCCGGACATCACCAAAAACATTCAGTACTTC
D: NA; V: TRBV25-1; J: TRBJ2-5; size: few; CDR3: CASNNLETQYF; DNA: TGTGCCAGCAATAATTTGGAGACCCAGTACTTC
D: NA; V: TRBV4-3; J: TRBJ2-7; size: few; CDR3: CASSAYSGASYEQYF; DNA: TGCGCCAGCAGCGCGTACAGTGGAGCCTCCTACGAGCAGTACTTC
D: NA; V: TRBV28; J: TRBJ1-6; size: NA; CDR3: CASEHRDSPLHF; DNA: TGTGCCAGCGAGCATCGGGATTCACCCCTCCACTTT